These 5 T cell receptor beta chains share one sample of origin, sequenced in a study of blood T cell repertoires in COVID-19. The assay was immunoSEQ multiplex PCR, and TCRdb's table has in-frame clones only and misses some. Here the sample spans approximately 320,000 clones, more than 75% being singletons. The sample taken for sequencing was PBMCs or T cells enriched from blood (not recorded which). The receptors shown here come from a man between 60 and 75 years old who had recovered from COVID-19.

J is TRBJ2-2 and V is TRBV4-2; a possible D gene is TRBD1 (5 bases). CDR3 size: 13 residues. V was trimmed by 1 base and J by 6 bases, leaving 6 bases between them. Germline loops: CDR1 LGHNA, CDR2 YNFKEQ. DNA for the CDR3: TGTGCCAGCAGCCAAGTACAGGCCGGGGAGCTGTTTTTT. It specifies CASSQVQAGELFF.

CDR3 residues: CASSPPYGQGSETQYF. The CDR3 DNA is TGTGCCAGCTCACCTCCCTACGGACAGGGGTCAGAGACCCAGTACTTC. V gene TRBV18 combines with J gene TRBJ2-5; 9 nucleotides line up with TRBD1. Germline V CDR1 and CDR2: KGHSH, LQKENI. J lost 4 bases, V lost 3 bases, and 9 bases had no gene match. The CDR3 is 16 amino acids.

The V gene is TRBV6-5, the J gene TRBJ1-5; 7 bases are a match to TRBD1. This CDR3 region has 14 residues. The germline gives CDR1 MNHEY, CDR2 SVGAGI. Losses at the gene ends were 6 bases for V and 2 bases for J; bases not matched to a gene: 4. The DNA for the CDR3 is TGTGCCAGCAGGCAGGGGGTGGGCAATCAGCCCCAGCATTTT. This sequence encodes CASRQGVGNQPQHF.

The gene calls are TRBV5-4 and TRBJ2-1; 9 positions match TRBD2. Germline CDR1 and CDR2: SGHNT and YYREEE (reference sequence). The CDR3 runs to 15 residues. The V and J ends lost 1 base and 3 bases, in that order; junction bases with no gene match: 2. The CDR3 DNA is TGTGCCAGCAGCTTGACTAGCGGGCTCTACAATGAGCAGTTCTTC. It specifies CASSLTSGLYNEQFF. The full variable domain, its missing parts supplied by reference TRBV5-4 and TRBJ2-1, is ETGVTQSPTHLIKTRGQQVTLRCSSQSGHNTVSWYQQALGQGPQFIFQYYREEENGRGNFPPRFSGLQFPNYSSELNVNALELDDSALYLCASSLTSGLYNEQFFGPGTRLTVL.

The gene calls are TRBV23-1 and TRBJ2-7; tentatively, D is TRBD2 (5 bases). TRBV23-1 is labeled an ORF, and its function is uncertain. With 2 bases removed from V and 3 bases from J, the gap between germline ends came to 17 bases. The CDR3 is 16 amino acids. DNA for the CDR3: TGCGCCAGCAGTCAAGGGGAGTCGGACGGGGTCTACGAGCAGTACTTC. As protein: CASSQGESDGVYEQYF.